This T cell receptor beta chain was sequenced in a study of molecular identifiers for immune sequencing clone quantification. For the study at large: Naive CD8 RNA (20,000 or 100,000 cells) was divided into five aliquots, with four sequenced.

Study-level findings and limits: Naive cells had under 1% of molecules in clones above 20 RNA copies, effectors over 99%.

CDR1 MNHEY and CDR2 SVGAGI come from the germline V gene. The CDR3 has 19 amino acids. Investigators produced naive CD8 libraries from around 20,000 to 1,000,000 sorted cells, drawing on 10%, 30% or 50% RNA. Library preparation followed earlier protocols using designated TCR primers. TCRdb re-called the PCR reads with MiXCR, one entry per CDR3 protein. There are about 54,000 distinct CDR3 sequences in the sample; about 23% occur only once, and approximately 1.9% lies in the top ten. On this clonotype: No antigen is known for it. A much larger clonotype is one base distant, so this may be a read error.

The sequenced sample consisted of naive CD8+ T cells from blood, with Jurkat cell RNA spiked in. Subset described: FACS-sorted CD8+CD4-CCR7+CD45RA+ naive T cells. This clonotype was obtained from a human donor in good health. Some libraries in this study had Jurkat cell RNA spiked in. The V and J genes are TRBV6-5 and TRBJ2-7; TRBD1 agrees at 7 bases. The CDR3 protein is CASSNSRGQLRGMVDEQYF. CDR3 in DNA: TGTGCCAGCAGTAACTCGAGGGGGCAGCTCAGGGGTATGGTCGACGAGCAGTACTTC.